The next 4 T cell receptor beta chains were all read from a single sample in a study of cytomegalovirus exposure and HLA in healthy donors. The PCR made use of 60 Vbeta and 13 Jbeta primers. The method was immunoSEQ multiplex PCR; TCRdb's version includes in-frame clones alone and lacks a portion of them. Of 200,000 to 250,000 clones listed, roughly 88% were seen once; the top ten hold 0.71%. Sequencing input: PBMCs. The receptors come from a boy between 2 and 15 years old in good health and CMV-seronegative.

The gene calls are TRBV15 and TRBJ1-6; maybe TRBD1 (6 bases). Between the trimmed V and J ends, which lost 1 base and 0 bases, there was a span of 16 bases. This CDR3 region has 19 residues. Germline CDR1 LNHNV, CDR2 YYDKDF (reference sequence). In nucleotides, the CDR3 is TGTGCCACCAGCAGAGCGGGGGGCTGGGGAAGCTCCTATAATTCACCCCTCCACTTT. It is translated as CATSRAGGWGSSYNSPLHF.

This chain links TRBV2 with TRBJ2-7, with TRBD1 matching over 8 bases. Germline CDR1 reads SNHLY; CDR2 reads FYNNEI. V lost 4 bases, J lost 6 bases, and 5 bases stayed unmatched. The CDR3 extends over 13 amino acids. CDR3 nucleotide sequence: TGTGCCAGCAGTGTAAGCAGGGGGCGCGAGCAGTACTTC. Amino acids: CASSVSRGREQYF.

This rearrangement joins TRBV7-6 to TRBJ1-2, with a tentative D call TRBD1 (6 bases). CDR3 length equals 13 residues. Trimming left V 3 bases short and J 4 bases short, with 9 bases between. The germline gives CDR1 SGHVS, CDR2 FNYEAQ. The chain's CDR3 is CASSLDSLYGYTF. Written as DNA, the CDR3 is TGTGCCAGCAGCTTGGACAGCCTCTATGGCTACACCTTC.

V usage is TRBV2 and J usage is TRBJ2-1; possibly TRBD2 for D (5 bases). The V gene lost 8 bases and the J gene lost 3 bases, with 14 bases spanning the gap. The germline CDR1 and CDR2 sequences are SNHLY and FYNNEI. The length of the CDR3 is 14 residues. The CDR3 coding sequence is TGTGCCAGCGCAGGACGTGACTACTACAATGAGCAGTTCTTC. It translates to CASAGRDYYNEQFF.